This TCR beta chain stems from a study of T-cell reconstitution after alpha-beta-depleted transplantation in children. Study findings and constraints: At one year after transplant, newly produced T cells mostly accounted for T-cell counts and diversity.

This clonotype was seen ten or more times. The antigen remains unidentified. It was with unique molecular identifiers that the TCRbeta library was prepared. TCRdb reprocessed the PCR reads with MiXCR, giving one entry per CDR3 protein. The table has some 120,000 distinct CDR3 sequences, about 9.5% seen once; the top ten hold about 24%. The sequences come from PBMCs, mostly from graft donor cells, collected 180 days after TCRalphabeta/CD19-depleted stem cell transplant. The source is a girl younger than two who had a stem cell transplant for combined immunodeficiency, so the T cells may come from the graft donor.

In DNA form, the CDR3 reads TGCAGTGTCCCCGATCCCTATGGCTACACCTTC. The encoded protein is CSVPDPYGYTF. The V and J genes are TRBV20-1 and TRBJ1-2; no clear D gene. The CDR3 length is 11 residues. Trimming took 7 bases from V and 4 from J, leaving 10 bases between them. Germline V gene lookup returns CDR1 DFQATT and CDR2 SNEGSKA (reference sequence).